Listed here are 5 T cell receptor beta chains from one sample, sequenced in a study of response to subunit inactivated influenza vaccine. One entry per CDR3 protein results from TCRdb running MiXCR on the RT-PCR reads. This sample has about half a million distinct CDR3 sequences, with around 9.9% found just once. The starting material was PBMCs from blood, obtained more than 35 days after vaccination. These receptors all come from a man over 45 who received an inactivated influenza vaccine.

V gene TRBV20-1 combines with J gene TRBJ2-7; TRBD2 might be the D (7 bases). Trimming pared 7 bases from V and 3 bases from J, leaving 10 bases between. CDR1 and CDR2 (germline): DFQATT, SNEGSKA (reference sequence). CDR3 size: 11 residues. CDR3 in amino acids: CSGGGGYEQYF. CDR3 DNA: TGCAGTGGGGGAGGGGGCTACGAGCAGTACTTC.

The chain recombines TRBV6-5 with TRBJ2-2; D is uncertain. From germline, CDR1 is MNHEY and CDR2 SVGAGI. V was trimmed by 0 bases and J by 0 bases, leaving 5 bases between them. This CDR3 contains 15 residues. Here the CDR3 reads CASSYSLTNTGELFF. The DNA for the CDR3 is TGTGCCAGCAGTTACTCTTTGACGAACACCGGGGAGCTGTTTTTT.

The chain joins TRBV5-1 to TRBJ1-1, with D maybe TRBD1 (6 bases). The ends were cut back, 4 bases at V and 1 base at J, with 11 bases in the middle. Per germline, CDR1 SGHRS and CDR2 YFSETQ. This CDR3 comprises 14 residues. This chain's CDR3 is CASSRQGQNTEAFF. CDR3 nucleotide sequence: TGCGCCAGCAGCCGCCAGGGACAGAACACTGAAGCTTTCTTT.

This clonotype was found a few times. The CDR3 nucleotides read TGCGCCAGCAGCGCCGATGGCCAGGATTCACCCCTCCACTTT. Residues: CASSADGQDSPLHF. This chain joins TRBV5-1 and TRBJ1-6; D not certain. The V gene lost 4 bases and the J gene lost 8 bases, with 13 bases spanning the gap. This CDR3 region has 14 residues. The V gene's germline CDR1 is SGHRS and CDR2 YFSETQ. The full variable domain, rest sourced from reference TRBV5-1 and TRBJ1-6, is KAGVTQTPRYLIKTRGQQVTLSCSPISGHRSVSWYQQTPGQGLQFLFEYFSETQRNKGNFPGRFSGRQFSNSRSEMNVSTLELGDSALYLCASSADGQDSPLHFGNGTRLTVT.

This clonotype was counted between two and nine times. The chain combines TRBV4-2 with TRBJ2-3; either TRBD1 or TRBD2 may supply D (5 bases each). Trimming cost V 6 bases and J 0 bases, with 16 bases left between them. The CDR3 is 16 residues long. The germline CDR1 and CDR2 sequences are LGHNA and YNFKEQ. In DNA, the CDR3 is TGTGCCAGCAGTCCCCTACGGGGCGGTAGCACAGATACGCAGTATTTT. Translated: CASSPLRGGSTDTQYF.